This TCR beta chain was captured in a study of long-term antiretroviral therapy in people with HIV. Study results and limitations: Repertoires with HIV possessed tighter CDR3 length spans than those of controls. With ART, diversity went up but was still lower than in transplant donor controls. Clonal expansions arising prior to ART prevailed in the repertoire at every time point.

Per individual, the PBMC samples numbered at least one pre-ART and at least two post-ART. Runs used v3.0 of the immunoSEQ assay and were done at survey level. Profiling relied on immunoSEQ multiplex PCR, and the TCRdb table lists in-frame clones only, not all of them. Of over 25,000 clones in the sample, around 97% are singletons; the top ten hold approximately 2%. Regarding this clone: Antigen specificity is unknown.

Sequenced material: unsorted PBMCs, taken 7.6 years after starting antiretroviral therapy. The TCR originated in a man aged 25 to 40 with HIV.

The DNA for the CDR3 is TGTGCCAGCAGTTTCGGTTTTAGCAATCAGCCCCAGCATTTT. Its translation: CASSFGFSNQPQHF. The chain joins TRBV27 to TRBJ1-5, with D unclear. There are 14 residues in the CDR3. The germline V gene has CDR1 MNHEY and CDR2 SMNVEV (reference sequence). Trimming pared 3 bases from V and 0 bases from J, leaving 6 bases between.